This T cell receptor beta chain was documented in a study of blood T cell repertoires in COVID-19. Study context: T cells, B-cell-depleted T cells, or PBMCs provided the cDNA or gDNA that served as material.

Germline V CDR1 and CDR2: LNHDA, SQIVND (reference sequence). The CDR3 length is 16 residues. The V segment lost 7 bases and the J segment 2 bases; nucleotides outside the gene matches: 9. Profiled with immunoSEQ multiplex PCR; TCRdb holds only in-frame clones, not every one. The sample yields over 200,000 clones, around 90% seen once. This clonotype was obtained from a human donor in a cohort exposed to, infected with or recovered from COVID-19 (not recorded which). The donor label of this sample is uncertain. The chain couples TRBV19 to TRBJ1-5; the match to TRBD1 covers 9 bases. The sample was PBMCs or T cells enriched from blood (not recorded which). The CDR3 DNA reads as TGTGCCAGTATGACCGACAGGGGGGTAGGCAATCAGCCCCAGCATTTT. It codes for CASMTDRGVGNQPQHF.